Shown below are 10 T cell receptor beta chains from a single sample sequenced in a study of graft-versus-host responses after intestinal transplantation (dated by TCRdb to the early 2020s). These TCRs' antigens remain unknown. In light of the paper, this sample's time point label describes: cells obtained before transplantation from donor or recipient. To prepare the library, the immunoSEQ multiplex PCR assay was applied. TCRdb obtained this table from immuneACCESS and retained in-frame rearrangements with V and J assigned. These tables miss some clones; where compared with another copy, unresolved V genes account for less than half of the shortfall, and the remainder is unexplained. For this sample the table gives around 110,000 clones, of which over 75% were detected only once. The top ten hold approximately 0.18% of the sample. The sample in question was unstimulated CD4+ T cells sorted from spleen or lymph node cells, obtained before intestinal transplant. These receptors came from a human donor who received an intestinal transplant.

This chain links TRBV7-6 with TRBJ2-7; no clear D gene. The CDR3 has 13 residues. Deletions cut 8 bases from V and 0 bases from J, with 11 bases between. Germline V gives CDR1 SGHVS, CDR2 FNYEAQ. The CDR3 DNA is TGTGCCAGCGCTCGGTCGAGCTCCTACGAGCAGTACTTC. It specifies CASARSSSYEQYF.

The rearrangement joins TRBV15 to TRBJ2-2; 9 bases are shared with TRBD1. The junction had 8 bases not matched to a gene; V was cut back by 1 base and J by 5 bases. This CDR3 region has 17 residues. Germline values: CDR1 LNHNV, CDR2 YYDKDF (reference sequence). The CDR3 spells CATSRGGRTGETGELFF. DNA of the CDR3: TGTGCCACCAGCAGAGGAGGGCGGACAGGGGAAACCGGGGAGCTGTTTTTT.

The rearrangement joins TRBV5-1 to TRBJ1-2; a weak D match, TRBD1 (6 bases). This CDR3 is built from 14 residues. In germline, CDR1 is SGHRS, CDR2 YFSETQ. V dropped 1 base and J dropped 8 bases, with 15 bases sitting between them. The CDR3 protein is CASSLSTGQGGYTF. CDR3 nucleotide sequence: TGCGCCAGCAGCTTGAGTACAGGGCAAGGAGGCTACACCTTC. The complete variable domain, with remaining parts taken from reference TRBV5-1 and TRBJ1-2, reads KAGVTQTPRYLIKTRGQQVTLSCSPISGHRSVSWYQQTPGQGLQFLFEYFSETQRNKGNFPGRFSGRQFSNSRSEMNVSTLELGDSALYLCASSLSTGQGGYTFGSGTRLTVV.

The chain has TRBV5-5 and TRBJ1-3; D perhaps matches TRBD1 (6 bases). The germline V gene has CDR1 SGHKS and CDR2 YYEKEE (reference sequence). There are 15 residues in the CDR3. Trimming stripped 3 bases from V and 2 bases from J, with 12 bases between. This CDR3 reads CASSYGQNAGNTIYF. The CDR3 DNA follows: TGTGCCAGCAGCTACGGACAGAACGCTGGAAACACCATATATTTT.

The chain employs TRBV28 and TRBJ1-1, with D hard to call. CDR1 and CDR2 (germline): MDHEN, SYDVKM. CDR3 length: 12 residues. V was shortened by 4 bases and J by 11 bases, with 14 bases between the two germline ends. CDR3 loop: CASSSPGVGAFF. In DNA, the CDR3 is TGTGCCAGCAGTTCGCCCGGGGTCGGGGCTTTCTTT.

J is TRBJ1-1 and V is TRBV11-2; D is unresolved. From germline, CDR1 is SGHAT and CDR2 FQNNGV. Trimming left V 5 bases short and J 0 bases short, with 13 bases between. This CDR3 spans 15 amino acids. CDR3 DNA: TGTGCCAGCAGCCCGCGGTTTTTCATGAACACTGAAGCTTTCTTT. Residues: CASSPRFFMNTEAFF. Filled out from reference TRBV11-2 and TRBJ1-1, the complete variable domain reads EAGVAQSPRYKIIEKRQSVAFWCNPISGHATLYWYQQILGQGPKLLIQFQNNGVVDDSQLPKDRFSAERLKGVDSTLKIQPAKLEDSAVYLCASSPRFFMNTEAFFGQGTRLTVV.

The J gene is TRBJ2-7, the V gene TRBV30; 8 bases fit TRBD1. The V segment lost 3 bases and the J segment 1 base; nucleotides outside the gene matches: 2. The germline V gene has CDR1 GTSNPN and CDR2 SVGIG (reference sequence). This CDR3 is built from 13 residues. CDR3 in DNA: TGTGCCTGGAGGCGGACAGGGTCCTACGAGCAGTACTTC. Its translation: CAWRRTGSYEQYF.

V gene TRBV19 combines with J gene TRBJ1-6; unclear D gene. This CDR3 comprises 13 residues. The V gene's germline CDR1 is LNHDA and CDR2 SQIVND (reference sequence). Deletions cut 4 bases from V and 7 bases from J, with 8 bases between. CDR3 DNA sequence: TGTGCCAGTAGTAATTTCGGGAATTCACCCCTCCACTTT. Its translation: CASSNFGNSPLHF. The complete variable domain, with remaining parts taken from reference TRBV19 and TRBJ1-6, reads DGGITQSPKYLFRKEGQNVTLSCEQNLNHDAMYWYRQDPGQGLRLIYYSQIVNDFQKGDIAEGYSVSREKKESFPLTVTSAQKNPTAFYLCASSNFGNSPLHFGNGTRLTVT.

This clone came up a few times. The chain links TRBV19 to TRBJ1-2; possibly TRBD1 for D (6 bases). In germline, CDR1 is LNHDA, CDR2 SQIVND (reference sequence). The CDR3 has 14 residues. V lost 3 bases and J 4 bases, leaving 12 bases between the germline ends. The CDR3 nucleotides are TGTGCCAGTAGTATGAGTGGACAGACCTATGGCTACACCTTC. Protein: CASSMSGQTYGYTF.

The V gene is TRBV6-1, the J gene TRBJ1-1; D not resolved. CDR3 length: 13 amino acids. Germline V CDR1 and CDR2: MNHNS, SASEGT. V was trimmed by 6 bases and J by 1 base, leaving 9 bases between them. Here the CDR3 reads CASRNLPNTEAFF. CDR3 nucleotides: TGTGCCAGCAGGAACCTACCGAACACTGAAGCTTTCTTT.